The entry below describes one T cell receptor (beta chain). This entry comes from a study of blood T cell repertoires in COVID-19. Study summary: COVID-19 samples from acute and convalescent phases originated in the United States, Italy and Spain. From T cells, B-cell-depleted T cells, or PBMCs came the material, which was cDNA or gDNA.

Original processing notes: It was from reference gene primer amplification that nucleated cell counts were estimated. Profiling relied on immunoSEQ multiplex PCR, and the TCRdb table lists in-frame clones only, not all of them. That table is the source of V, J and clone size, and D and trimming were worked out from the DNA. The table lists 200,000 to 250,000 clones, about 78% of them singletons, with approximately 7.2% in the top ten. This CDR3 region has 18 residues. Germline V lookup: CDR1 SGHTA, CDR2 FQGNSA. V lost 2 bases and J lost 2; bases outside the gene matches: 5. The source material was peripheral blood. This chain links TRBV7-2 with TRBJ2-5, with 16 bases lining up with TRBD2. The clonotype comes from a woman in her sixties or seventies with acute or convalescent COVID-19. Here the CDR3 DNA reads TGTGCCAGCAGCTTACCGGGACTAGCGGGGGGGAGGCAAGAGACCCAGTACTTC. As protein: CASSLPGLAGGRQETQYF.